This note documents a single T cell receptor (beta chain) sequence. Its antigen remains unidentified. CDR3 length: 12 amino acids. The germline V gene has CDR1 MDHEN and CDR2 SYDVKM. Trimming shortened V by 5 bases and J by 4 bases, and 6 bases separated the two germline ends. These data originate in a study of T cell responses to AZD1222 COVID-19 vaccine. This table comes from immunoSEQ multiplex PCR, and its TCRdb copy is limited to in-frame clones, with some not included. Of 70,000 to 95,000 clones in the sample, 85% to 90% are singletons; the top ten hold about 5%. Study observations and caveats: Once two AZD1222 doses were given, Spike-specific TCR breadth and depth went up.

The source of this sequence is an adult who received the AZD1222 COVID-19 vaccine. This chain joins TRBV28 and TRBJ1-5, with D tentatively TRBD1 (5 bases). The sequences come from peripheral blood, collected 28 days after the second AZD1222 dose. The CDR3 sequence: CASSGGNQPQHF. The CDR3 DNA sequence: TGTGCCAGCAGTGGGGGGAATCAGCCCCAGCATTTT.